This TCR beta chain was identified in a study of technical replicates of blood from several donors. With 8 bases removed from V and 7 bases from J, the gap between germline ends came to 14 bases. The CDR3 spans 12 residues. The germline gives CDR1 SEHNR, CDR2 FQNEAQ (reference sequence). Some clones are missing from TCRdb's copy, which holds only in-frame ones; the method was immunoSEQ multiplex PCR. The sample records 60,000 to 90,000 clones, 85% to 95% being singletons. The J gene is TRBJ1-1, the V gene TRBV7-9, with a weak D call TRBD1 (6 bases). This clonotype originated in a human donor in good health. Material for sequencing was T cells isolated from PBMCs. CDR3 in DNA: TGTGCCAGCGATTGGGACATCAATGAAGCTTTCTTT. Amino acid sequence: CASDWDINEAFF. The variable domain in full, with the rest retrieved from reference TRBV7-9 and TRBJ1-1, is DTGVSQNPRHKITKRGQNVTFRCDPISEHNRLYWYRQTLGQGPEFLTYFQNEAQLEKSRLLSDRFSAERPKGSFSTLEIQRTEQGDSAMYLCASDWDINEAFFGQGTRLTVV.